The clone carrying this TCR beta chain was detected a few times. No antigen is known for it. The trim removed 4 bases at V and 5 bases at J, leaving 1 base unmatched. The CDR3 is made up of 14 amino acids. These data are taken from a study of T-cell memory formation after mild COVID-19. The overall study: Among the donors, TCR clusters were largely specific to each donor.

Study results and limitations: A subset of responding clones appeared in pre-infection memory, suggesting cross-reactive memory joined. CM and EM subsets held most contracting CD4+ clones; EMRA held CD8+ ones. Clones that got smaller from day 15 to 85 had even CD4/CD8, while clones growing later tipped toward CD4+.

MiXCR, run by TCRdb on the 5' RACE reads, gives a single entry per CDR3 protein. The data contain about 400,000 distinct CDR3 sequences, 23% of them singletons. The clonotype was recovered from an adult woman who had mild COVID-19 (a few samples of this study predate the infection). Cell type and time point are not known. The source material was PBMCs or a T cell subset sorted from them (not recorded which). The chain is built from TRBV12-3 or TRBV12-4 and TRBJ2-5; 13 bases match TRBD2. In nucleotides, the CDR3 is TGTGCCAGCAGTTGGACTAGCGGGAGTGAGACCCAGTACTTC. Protein: CASSWTSGSETQYF.